This TCR beta chain was obtained from a study of cytomegalovirus exposure and HLA in healthy donors listed by TCRdb under 2017. For the wider study: An earlier analysis of some 600 of the donors reported approximately 260 Gb of sequence data and around 110 million unique TCR beta sequences obtained from roughly 180 million T cells. About 280 gigabases of sequencing data and roughly 90 million unique TCR sequences were included in an early release covering roughly 600 HLA-typed donors. Of the roughly 390 genotyped donors, roughly 80% were placed in the genetic ancestry cluster associated with self-reported Caucasian donors. The study aimed to test whether signatures of past pathogen exposure could be identified by cataloging public T cell receptors. The T cell repertoires of roughly 660 subjects were profiled by immunosequencing and related to cytomegalovirus serostatus. In addition to the first cohort of roughly 670 subjects, a separate validation cohort of 130 or so different subjects was used. High-throughput TCR immunosequencing, statistical association of individual TCRs with disease status, and machine learning were combined to predict cytomegalovirus infection status. A later analysis re-analyzed previously published TCR beta repertoires from 500 to 700 donors and added high-resolution HLA genotyping to study TCR occurrence patterns. In the later analysis, no new phenotypic data were used to find candidate immune exposures; instead, reliance was placed on TCR beta sequences and their occurrence across donors. In an earlier analysis of roughly 580 of the donors, high-throughput TCR beta sequencing was used to judge whether each TCR beta V gene segment behaved as functional or pseudogenic. Donor age, sex, ethnicity and CMV serostatus were compiled alongside the repertoire data. A later genetic analysis used genome-wide SNP genotypes for 398 of the 666 donors, treating that subset as a discovery cohort. Every repertoire in the discovery cohort had been generated on one and the same sequencing platform. HLA typing covered class I and class II loci at four-digit resolution. The number of typed donors differed by locus: about 620-630 for A, B, C, DRB1 and DQB1; approximately 540 for DQA1; over 600 for DPA1; and some 430 for DPB1. A few DR-DQ haplotypes were treated as single units for association and clustering because of strong linkage in the cohort. Among a few hundred genotyped donors of the cohort, an average of 235,054 unique TCR beta nucleotide sequences were sequenced per donor, roughly 18% of them non-productive. Points the paper makes about the study in general: Because counts were too low, seventeen rarely observed V segments, including chromosome 9 orphons, were excluded from the earlier analysis of 500 to 700 of the donors. A cluster of highly shared sequence variants was judged likely to be a technical artifact of the sequencing pipeline. A further reported finding was that TCR beta sequences accurately predicted the HLA-A and HLA-B alleles for most subjects in the first cohort. The classifier was reported to diagnose cytomegalovirus status with high specificity and sensitivity in both the original cohort and the validation cohort. The only immune exposure information available for the cohort was CMV serostatus. This cohort had only TCR beta chains sequenced, and the lack of alpha or paired-chain data limited which features could be detected. When HLA alleles, especially DR and DQ, strongly co-occurred, TCR associations were difficult to assign to individual alleles. In a later analysis, several top co-occurrence clusters were reported to appear linked to parvovirus B19, influenza, CMV and Epstein-Barr virus. A total of some 180 TCR beta chains were listed by the study as associated with cytomegalovirus. It was suggested by the authors that the approach could potentially be generalized to other disease states and immunological phenotypes. Because HLA typing was unavailable for some donors at each locus, only the typed subset was used in association tests. Correlated functional status among segregating V segments might be attributable to linkage disequilibrium, but an unknown experimental factor could not be ruled out. A later analysis found that most CMV-associated TCR beta chains appeared HLA-restricted, with HLA associations seemingly driven largely by CMV exposure. Because the 87-base-pair reads could not distinguish some IMGT-functional V segments, including TRBV6-2 and TRBV6-3, those segments were excluded. According to a later analysis, TCR association rates differed among HLA loci, with DRB1 alleles showing the most associated TCRs and HLA-C alleles showing the fewest. While some public TCRs were present in many individuals, most TCR sequences turned up only very rarely across donors. V-gene and J-gene trimming of TCR beta chains was associated with a missense DCLRE1C variant in a later genetic analysis, and the association was replicated in an independent cohort. In a later genetic analysis, fewer N-insertions in productive TCRs were reported among donors in an Asian-associated ancestry cluster than the 666-donor mean. A later analysis associated some 17,000 TCR beta sequences with specific HLA alleles at a false discovery rate of 0.05. An earlier analysis of around 500 of the donors showed that most TCR beta V segments appeared in productive rearrangements either about 90% or about 30% of the time, which broadly matched IMGT annotations. In a later analysis, HLA-associated TCR beta chains were found to be more clonally expanded and to have lower generation probabilities than equally common non-associated chains. Presence/absence analyses assumed roughly uniform sequencing depth across donors, an assumption that may not hold. Three of the identified cytomegalovirus-associated TCR beta chains were confirmed in vitro to be specific for cytomegalovirus antigens.

Comments on this clone: The antigen it recognizes is unknown.

The germline V gene (reference sequence) gives CDR1 as SEHNR and CDR2 as FQNEAQ. The CDR3 has 15 amino acids, counting the end cysteine and phenylalanine. Kept here is only the CDR3 DNA, which spans 45 bases and is read in frame from base 1. The germline V and J ends show losses of 5 bases and 3 bases respectively, and no gene match explains 9 bases of the junction. The cohort comprised more than 550 healthy bone marrow donors. At the time of sampling, every cohort member was nominally healthy, though immune exposures that went unrecorded were likely present. The donor tested CMV seronegative, placing the donor among the 350 to 400 seronegative members of the cohort. Each donor provided a peripheral blood sample, and peripheral blood mononuclear cells were used for TCR beta sequencing. Genomic DNA was extracted from the blood cell samples with the Qiagen DNeasy Blood Extraction Kit. To prepare the library, the immunoSEQ multiplex PCR assay was applied. The multiplex PCR relied on a mix of 60 forward primers for TCR Vbeta segments and 13 reverse primers for TCR Jbeta segments. Amplification of the CDR3 region of rearranged TCR beta genes was performed with a multiplex PCR assay on genomic DNA. Amplified TCR beta libraries were sequenced as 87-base-pair reads on the Illumina HiSeq System. As for the original processing: A later analysis tallied around 82 million unique TCR beta chains across the 666 repertoires, and some 10 million of those chains were shared by two or more donors. Raw reads were error-corrected and collapsed into unique sequences with a nearest-neighbor algorithm that merged closely related sequences to remove PCR and sequencing errors. To assign V, D and J gene segments, CDR3 sequences were aligned to IMGT reference sequences. Each retained sequence needed at least a six-nucleotide match to both a V gene segment and a J gene segment. Rearrangements were called productive when the CDR3 lacked stop codons and stayed in frame with V and J; all others were non-productive. Following IMGT convention, CDR3 was defined as the stretch from the second conserved V-encoded cysteine up to the conserved J-encoded phenylalanine. The earlier analysis of about 560 of the donors excluded any sequence lacking an unambiguous match to a single V gene segment. An earlier analysis of some 610 of the donors called V segments functional above 56.7% productive rearrangements and segregating when the between-donor standard deviation exceeded 5%. A statistical classification framework was built for diagnosing cytomegalovirus status from the catalog of TCR beta chain sequences. V and J gene assignment, in a later analysis, came from comparing TCR nucleotide sequences with IMGT/GENE-DB human TR gene sequences. A later analysis assigned CDR3 sequences and most-parsimonious VDJ recombination scenarios with the TCRdist pipeline. A later analysis defined each TCR beta chain by its CDR3 amino acid sequence plus V-gene family, and excluded reads lacking a unique V-gene family. In a later analysis, approximately 590 highly shared, low-generation-probability nucleotide sequences were removed to address suspected cross-contamination and a sequencing artifact. In a later analysis, a clonal expansion index for each public chain was calculated from normalized within-repertoire ranks of inferred template counts. A later analysis computed generation probabilities with a VDJ recombination model fitted to out-of-frame rearrangements, and checked the results against IGoR. Hypergeometric tests were used in a later analysis to score TCR-TCR, TCR-HLA and TCR-CMV co-occurrence, with a repertoire-size bias correction applied to the TCR pairs. A later analysis estimated false discovery rates by permuting HLA or CMV assignments 20 times. In a later analysis, co-occurring TCRs were grouped with DBSCAN, and TCRdist sequence similarity was added when clustering was performed within HLA-allele-positive subsets. Repertoires with fewer than 30,000 or more than 120,000 public chains were left out of co-occurrence clustering, as were about five repertoires with anomalous nucleotide sharing. TCRdb took over this immuneACCESS table, retaining in-frame rearrangements with V and J assigned. Such tables are incomplete; in checked studies, under half of the missing clones stem from an unresolved V gene, and the remainder is unexplained. The DNA was the basis for D and trimming; V, J and clone size are from that table. The sample table records 200,000 or so clones. The ten largest clones represent roughly 0.74% of the sample.

Sequencing was carried out using PBMCs. The rearrangement joined TRBV7-9 to TRBJ1-1, and TRBD1 matches 7 of the central bases. This receptor was obtained from a boy younger than 18 in good health and CMV-seronegative. Read as DNA, the sequence is TGTGCCAGCAGCGTCCACAGGGGTAAGGACACTGAAGCTTTCTTT. This yields the protein CASSVHRGKDTEAFF.